The source of this T cell receptor beta chain is a study of CD8+ T cells in alopecia areata. A few counts support this clone. The antigen is undetermined. Extracted RNA was reverse transcribed into cDNA, the sequencing template. Repertoires were generated with immunoSEQ multiplex PCR, while TCRdb's copy carries only in-frame clones and drops some. The data contain 140,000 to 150,000 clones, 51% of them singletons. The V and J ends lost 6 bases and 1 base respectively, with 7 bases between them. CDR3 length: 13 residues. Germline CDR1 and CDR2: SNHLY and FYNNEI. General study findings and limits: Clonality in lesional scalp, especially alopecia totalis/universalis, exceeded that of normal scalp.

Specimen: CD4+ T cells sorted from blood, collected at week 0. The rearrangement joins TRBV2 to TRBJ2-1, with no clear D. This TCR was recovered from a human donor with alopecia areata. As DNA, the CDR3 is TGTGCCAGCAGAGAGGAGTCCTACAATGAGCAGTTCTTC. Translation gives CASREESYNEQFF.